This TCR beta chain emerged from a study of T-cell memory formation after mild COVID-19. General study points: Clones that got smaller from day 15 to 85 had even CD4/CD8, while clones growing later tipped toward CD4+.

About this clonotype itself: The antigen remains unidentified.

One entry per CDR3 protein, called by TCRdb with MiXCR from the 5' RACE reads. The table has fewer than 350,000 distinct CDR3 sequences, approximately 19% seen once. Trimming left V 0 bases short and J 6 bases short, with 6 bases between. The germline CDR1 and CDR2 sequences are SGHRS and YFSETQ. This CDR3 is 13 amino acids long. The TCR originated in a young man who had mild COVID-19 (a few samples of this study predate the infection). Cell type and time point are not known. The rearrangement uses TRBV5-1 and TRBJ1-4, with D unclear. The sequenced sample was PBMCs or a T cell subset sorted from them (not recorded which). The CDR3 region has the DNA TGCGCCAGCAGCTTGGCCCCGGATGAAAAACTGTTTTTT. As protein: CASSLAPDEKLFF.